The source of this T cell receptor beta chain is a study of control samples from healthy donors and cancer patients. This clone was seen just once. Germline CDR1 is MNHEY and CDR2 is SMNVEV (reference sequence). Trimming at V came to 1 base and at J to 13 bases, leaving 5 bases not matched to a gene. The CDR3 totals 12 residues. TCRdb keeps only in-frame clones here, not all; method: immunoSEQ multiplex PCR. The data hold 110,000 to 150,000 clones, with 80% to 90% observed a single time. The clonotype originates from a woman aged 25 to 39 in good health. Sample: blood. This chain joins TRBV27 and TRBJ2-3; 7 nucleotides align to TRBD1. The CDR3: CASSLYQGVKYF. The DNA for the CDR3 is TGTGCCAGCAGTTTATACCAGGGGGTAAAGTATTTT.